A single sample is the source of the 21 T cell receptor beta chains below, sequenced in a study of T cell responses to AZD1222 COVID-19 vaccine. Clones were read by immunoSEQ multiplex PCR, and TCRdb kept only the in-frame ones, dropping some. Of about 150,000 clones in the sample, 75% to 90% were seen once. Sequences were derived from peripheral blood, sampled on day 0 of AZD1222 vaccination. The receptors were gathered from an adult in good health.

This sequence joins TRBV7-3 and TRBJ2-1; 7 bases match TRBD2. The CDR3 is 16 residues long. Germline V lookup: CDR1 SGHTA, CDR2 FQGTGA. V lost 3 bases to trimming and J lost 9 bases; unmatched junction nucleotides: 14. CDR3 nucleotide sequence: TGTGCCAGCAGCTTTGCCCCTCCGGGAGGCTCATTTGAGCAGTTCTTC. Translating gives CASSFAPPGGSFEQFF.

The chain links TRBV6-5 to TRBJ1-2, with D perhaps TRBD1 (6 bases). CDR1 and CDR2 (germline): MNHEY, SVGAGI. The length of the CDR3 is 15 residues. Trimming took 0 bases from V and 6 from J, leaving 14 bases between them. As DNA, the CDR3 is TGTGCCAGCAGTTACTCGATGGGGGGGCATCATGGCTACACCTTC. Amino acids: CASSYSMGGHHGYTF.

The rearrangement links TRBV18 to TRBJ1-1; D is perhaps TRBD1 (5 bases). V lost 1 base to trimming and J lost 0 bases, with 6 bases between them. From germline, CDR1 is KGHSH and CDR2 LQKENI. CDR3 length: 14 amino acids. Written as DNA, the CDR3 is TGTGCCAGCTCACCACTACAGGTGAACACTGAAGCTTTCTTT. It is translated as CASSPLQVNTEAFF.

V gene TRBV7-9 combines with J gene TRBJ2-7; D is ambiguous. This CDR3 region has 12 residues. V dropped 1 base and J dropped 11 bases, with 12 bases sitting between them. CDR1 is SEHNR, CDR2 FQNEAQ, per germline (reference sequence). The CDR3 sequence is CASSLDQQKKYF. DNA of the CDR3: TGTGCCAGCAGCTTAGACCAACAGAAAAAGTACTTC.

The chain carries TRBV18 and TRBJ1-2; D call uncertain. The germline gives CDR1 KGHSH, CDR2 LQKENI. V lost 2 bases to trimming and J lost 3 bases, with 16 bases between them. This CDR3 comprises 16 residues. The CDR3 is CASSPGLKGLDYGYTF. As DNA, the CDR3 is TGTGCCAGCTCACCAGGACTAAAGGGCCTAGACTATGGCTACACCTTC.

The count of this clone is one. The genes are TRBV2 and TRBJ2-6; unclear D gene. Trimming shortened V by 4 bases and J by 0 bases, and 7 bases separated the two germline ends. The CDR3 length is 15 residues. Germline V lookup: CDR1 SNHLY, CDR2 FYNNEI. The CDR3 here is CASSVGFSGANVLTF. CDR3 in DNA: TGTGCCAGCAGTGTCGGTTTCTCTGGGGCCAACGTCCTGACTTTC. Full variable domain (remainder filled in from reference TRBV2 and TRBJ2-6): EPEVTQTPSHQVTQMGQEVILRCVPISNHLYFYWYRQILGQKVEFLVSFYNNEISEKSEIFDDQFSVERPDGSNFTLKIRSTKLEDSAMYFCASSVGFSGANVLTFGAGSRLTVL.

This chain joins TRBV7-2 and TRBJ2-1; D gene uncertain. The CDR3 has 15 residues. The germline V gene has CDR1 SGHTA and CDR2 FQGNSA. V was trimmed by 5 bases and J by 4 bases, leaving 15 bases between them. CDR3 loop: CASSLLVVGYNEQFF. For the CDR3, the DNA is TGTGCCAGCAGCCTCCTGGTTGTCGGTTACAATGAGCAGTTCTTC.

V usage is TRBV10-3 and J usage is TRBJ1-2, with TRBD1 matching over 10 bases. The CDR3 spans 17 residues. The V gene's germline CDR1 is ENHRY and CDR2 SYGVKD. Losses at the gene ends were 6 bases for V and 1 base for J; bases not matched to a gene: 11. The CDR3 sequence is CAIRNSMGTGDNYGYTF. The CDR3 DNA reads TGTGCCATCAGGAATTCCATGGGGACAGGGGATAACTATGGCTACACCTTC.

V gene TRBV18 combines with J gene TRBJ1-5, with TRBD1 matching 10 bases. The V gene's germline CDR1 is KGHSH and CDR2 LQKENI. CDR3 length: 16 residues. Germline trimming cut 6 bases from V and 2 bases from J; bases unmatched to any gene: 7. The CDR3 spells CASSQLGTGGNQPQHF. CDR3 in DNA: TGTGCCAGCTCCCAACTCGGGACAGGGGGCAATCAGCCCCAGCATTTT.

J is TRBJ1-5 and V is TRBV7-8, with 8 bases matching TRBD1. Trimming cost V 0 bases and J 6 bases; bases outside gene matches: 7. CDR3 length: 16 amino acids. The germline gives CDR1 SGHVS, CDR2 FQNEAQ. CDR3 coding DNA: TGTGCCAGCAGCTTAGCGGCAGGGGGCGGAGGTCAGCCCCAGCATTTT. Encoded protein: CASSLAAGGGGQPQHF.

The chain couples TRBV5-1 to TRBJ1-4; D not resolved. Per the germline V gene, CDR1 is SGHRS and CDR2 is YFSETQ. Trimming took off 3 bases at V and 5 bases at J, with 5 bases between the two ends. This CDR3 has 12 residues. The CDR3 DNA follows: TGCGCCAGCAGCTCCTCAAATGAAAAACTGTTTTTT. Encoded protein: CASSSSNEKLFF. The whole variable domain, remainder taken from reference TRBV5-1 and TRBJ1-4, is KAGVTQTPRYLIKTRGQQVTLSCSPISGHRSVSWYQQTPGQGLQFLFEYFSETQRNKGNFPGRFSGRQFSNSRSEMNVSTLELGDSALYLCASSSSNEKLFFGSGTQLSVL.

This clone was detected only a few times. V is TRBV5-8 and J is TRBJ2-2, with 11 bases identical to TRBD2. The CDR3 is made up of 15 amino acids. V trimming: 5 bases; J trimming: 3 bases; junction bases outside the gene matches: 3. Germline V gene data show CDR1 as SGHTS and CDR2 as YDEGEE. Here the CDR3 DNA reads TGTGCCAGCAGTTTAGCGGGAGGGTACACCGGGGAGCTGTTTTTT. This codes for CASSLAGGYTGELFF.

This clone was detected once. The rearrangement uses TRBV27 and TRBJ2-7, with 8 bases fitting TRBD2. The CDR3 loop spans 15 amino acids. The V gene end was trimmed by 4 bases and the J gene end by 6 bases; junction bases not matched to a gene: 11. CDR1 and CDR2 (germline): MNHEY, SMNVEV (reference sequence). CDR3 in amino acids: CASSSVGAGGSEQYF. The CDR3 region has the DNA TGTGCCAGCAGTTCCGTCGGGGCGGGAGGCTCCGAGCAGTACTTC.

The rearrangement links TRBV4-2 to TRBJ2-2; 10 nucleotides line up with TRBD1. The V gene's germline CDR1 is LGHNA and CDR2 YNFKEQ. The CDR3 sequence is 17 residues long. With 3 bases clipped from V and 2 bases from J, the junction kept 6 bases outside the gene matches. As DNA, the CDR3 is TGTGCCAGCAGCCAGCCGGGACAGGGGCCCAACACCGGGGAGCTGTTTTTT. Protein sequence: CASSQPGQGPNTGELFF.

This clone was observed a few times. This chain links TRBV11-2 with TRBJ2-7, with 8 positions matching TRBD2. The germline V gene has CDR1 SGHAT and CDR2 FQNNGV. This CDR3 contains 14 residues. V lost 4 bases and J lost 4; bases outside the gene matches: 6. CDR3 sequence (DNA): TGTGCCAGCAGCTCGAGCGGGAGCAGGTACGAGCAGTACTTC. Residues: CASSSSGSRYEQYF. The entire variable domain, with the rest obtained from reference TRBV11-2 and TRBJ2-7, is as follows: EAGVAQSPRYKIIEKRQSVAFWCNPISGHATLYWYQQILGQGPKLLIQFQNNGVVDDSQLPKDRFSAERLKGVDSTLKIQPAKLEDSAVYLCASSSSGSRYEQYFGPGTRLTVT.

This clone was seen just once. The sample has other DNA sequences that encode this CDR3 too. The chain joins TRBV2 to TRBJ2-1; no clear D gene. This CDR3 region has 10 residues. V was clipped by 4 bases and J by 9 bases, with 4 bases between them. Germline CDR1 and CDR2: SNHLY and FYNNEI. CDR3 bases: TGTGCCAGCAGTGGAGGTGAGCAGTTCTTC. The encoded protein is CASSGGEQFF.

The chain combines TRBV27 with TRBJ2-3; TRBD2 matches at 12 bases. The CDR3 covers 16 residues. Germline V lookup: CDR1 MNHEY, CDR2 SMNVEV (reference sequence). Trimming removed 3 bases from V and 1 base from J; junction bases left unmatched: 2. This chain's CDR3 is CASSFRTSGGTDTQYF. The CDR3 bases are TGTGCCAGCAGTTTTAGGACTAGCGGGGGCACAGATACGCAGTATTTT.

This rearrangement joins TRBV5-4 to TRBJ2-7; unclear D gene. This CDR3 spans 14 amino acids. CDR1 and CDR2 from the germline V gene are SGHNT and YYREEE (reference sequence). V was trimmed by 3 bases and J by 5 bases, leaving 15 bases between them. The CDR3 reads CASSSSRMVDEQYF. The CDR3 DNA reads as TGTGCCAGCAGCTCGAGTCGGATGGTCGACGAGCAGTACTTC.

The chain couples TRBV5-4 to TRBJ1-2; TRBD1 aligns across 8 bases. J gave up 7 bases and V 1 base, and 9 bases lay outside the gene matches. CDR1 SGHNT and CDR2 YYREEE come from the germline V gene (reference sequence). The CDR3 spans 15 residues. The chain's CDR3 is CASSLRSGGILGYTF. CDR3 nucleotides: TGTGCCAGCAGCTTGAGGTCAGGGGGCATTCTTGGCTACACCTTC. Together with reference TRBV5-4 and TRBJ1-2, the CDR3 gives the full variable domain: ETGVTQSPTHLIKTRGQQVTLRCSSQSGHNTVSWYQQALGQGPQFIFQYYREEENGRGNFPPRFSGLQFPNYSSELNVNALELDDSALYLCASSLRSGGILGYTFGSGTRLTVV.

The chain employs TRBV6-5 and TRBJ2-7, with D perhaps TRBD2 (7 bases). Deletions cut 0 bases from V and 5 bases from J, with 11 bases between. CDR1 is MNHEY and CDR2 is SVGAGI in the germline V gene. This CDR3 comprises 14 residues. The CDR3 region has the DNA TGTGCCAGCAGTTACTCGAGGGAGGGGGACGAGCAGTACTTC. This gives the protein CASSYSREGDEQYF.

The J gene is TRBJ1-3, the V gene TRBV30, with 9 bases that match TRBD1. Germline V CDR1 and CDR2: GTSNPN, SVGIG (reference sequence). This CDR3 has 15 amino acids. V was pared by 5 bases and J by 0 bases, with 5 bases of the junction left unmatched. DNA for the CDR3: TGTGCCTGGGGACAGGGGAGAATCTCTGGAAACACCATATATTTT. This translates into CAWGQGRISGNTIYF.